One TCR beta chain is described in this entry. The sample comes from a study of T cell changes during pregnancy in multiple sclerosis. TCRdb's table, derived via immunoSEQ multiplex PCR, lists solely in-frame clones and lacks some. This table has under 50,000 clones, about 88% appearing once. The J segment lost 2 bases and the V segment lost 1 base, leaving 7 bases of the junction unmatched. There are 17 residues in the CDR3. The germline V gene encodes CDR1 SGHTA and CDR2 FQGNSA. The clonotype was recovered from a female donor with multiple sclerosis, enrolled in a pregnancy study. The sequenced sample was CD8+ T cells from peripheral blood mononuclear cells, obtained in the first trimester of pregnancy. The rearrangement links TRBV7-2 to TRBJ2-3, with 9 bases aligning to TRBD2. CDR3 loop: CASSLVGSGGATDTQYF. The CDR3 nucleotides read TGTGCCAGCAGCTTAGTAGGTAGCGGGGGAGCCACAGATACGCAGTATTTT.